The T cell receptor beta chain described here comes from a study of shared clonotypes between healthy human individuals (dated by TCRdb to about 2020). For the wider study: Three men and a couple of women, aged 18 to 49 years, made up the cohort. The study deeply sequenced blood TCR repertoires of several healthy adults to estimate repertoire size and the extent of clonotype sharing between individuals. Libraries were prepared and TCR repertoires were sequenced by different laboratories using diverse techniques, in order to increase sequencing depth and limit assay-specific biases. Each donor's leukapheresis produced roughly between roughly 0.85 and 9 billion PBMCs.

Only one count was recorded for this clone. Its antigen is currently not known. Base qualities are missing; no much larger clone stands one base away. Taken from cysteine to phenylalanine, the CDR3 has 13 residues. CDR3 DNA is the only sequence kept; it has 39 bases, read in frame from the first base. At the junction V is shortened by 0 bases and J by 8 bases, with 11 bases in between. The germline V gene (reference sequence) gives CDR1 as SGHNT and CDR2 as YYREEE. The research as a whole found: Based on pairwise subsampling, the degree of clonotype sharing among donors was expected to be affected by sequencing depth. Only blood was sampled, and tissue TCR repertoires likely differ from those in blood. The genetic and exposure-history diversity represented was limited by the small number of donors.

Using the deep immunoSEQ assay, multiplex PCR amplified TCR CDR3 regions from genomic DNA. For each cell subset, the extracted genomic DNA was distributed evenly across all wells of several immunoSEQ 96-well plates, and each plate served as one replicate. Each replicate PCR for unsorted PBMC received approximately 0.3 ug genomic DNA, equal to 30,000 to 35,000 T cell genomes. Unsorted PBMC genomic DNA was sequenced across ten immunoSEQ deep assay plates. The purified libraries were quantified using a Qubit 3.0 fluorometer, sized with a Bioanalyzer 2100, and then quantified again using the KAPA Library Quantification kit. A separate single-read 150-cycle Illumina NextSeq 550 flow cell was used to sequence each immunoSEQ 96-well plate. Per the source publication's procedure: The immunoSEQ output contained only junctional sequences without quality scores, so filtering could not match that applied to full-length reads. Sequences were annotated with PyIR, a Python wrapper for IgBLAST v1.9, using IMGT germline references to assign V/J genes and CDR3. Any read was removed if the V/J assignment was weak (E-value above 1e-6), the CDR3 was missing, or the read contained stop codons, out-of-frame junctions, or ambiguous translated residues. A V3J clonotype was defined by an identical inferred V gene, J gene, and CDR3 amino acid sequence. Percentage overlap between repertoires was computed as shared unique clonotypes divided by the size of the smaller repertoire. Three approaches were used to assess repertoire richness: RTK rarefaction, the Chao1 estimator, and Recon v2.1 estimates of unobserved clonotypes. TCRdb stores this immuneACCESS table with in-frame sequences only. Part of the clones is absent; in the studies checked, under half of the shortfall reflects unresolved V genes, and no reason is known for the rest. That table supplies the V and J calls and clone size; D and trimming were determined from the DNA. In this sample the table shows about 470,000 clones, around 75% of which occur a single time. Over 10% of the sample is taken by the ten largest.

The donors were healthy, HIV-negative adults who had no recently reported acute infections or vaccinations. All donors were Caucasian adults living in Nashville, Tennessee, USA. For unsorted samples, tens of millions of PBMCs were counted, and genomic DNA was extracted using the QIAamp DNA Blood Mini kit. Blood was collected by leukapheresis, and PBMCs were isolated by Ficoll-Histopaque density gradient centrifugation and then cryopreserved in liquid nitrogen vapor phase. The sequence is built from TRBV5-4 and TRBJ1-2; there is no confident call for the D gene. The sequence was obtained from a woman aged 35 to 49 in good health. Some clones in this sample may be carry-over from other donors' samples. Sequenced material: PBMCs. CDR3 protein: CASSLDHYAGYTF. The nucleotide sequence reads as follows: TGTGCCAGCAGCTTGGATCATTACGCAGGCTACACCTTC.